This T cell receptor beta chain was obtained from a study of blood T cell repertoires in COVID-19. Study summary: Samples taken during acute and convalescent COVID-19 were collected in the United States, Italy and Spain. T cells, B-cell-depleted T cells, or PBMCs supplied cDNA or gDNA.

The CDR3 runs to 17 residues. The V end was cut by 0 bases, the J end by 1 base, with 15 bases between. Germline V gives CDR1 MNHEY, CDR2 SMNVEV (reference sequence). Sequenced by immunoSEQ multiplex PCR; TCRdb stores in-frame clones only, minus some. This table holds approximately 220,000 clones, around four fifths found once. The TCR was taken from a middle-aged woman who had been exposed to COVID-19. V is TRBV27 and J is TRBJ1-1; D unresolved. The sample consisted of PBMCs or T cells enriched from blood (not recorded which). This CDR3 reads CASSLSWVTNGNTEAFF. CDR3 DNA: TGTGCCAGCAGTTTATCATGGGTAACTAACGGGAACACTGAAGCTTTCTTT.